This passage covers 8 T cell receptor beta chains from one sample sequenced in a study of beta chain features in type 1 diabetes. Reverse transcription of all isolated RNA meant that expressed TCRB transcripts were sequenced. The assay was immunoSEQ multiplex PCR, and TCRdb's table has in-frame clones only and misses some. The data contain 620,000 or so clones, 15% to 18% of them seen just once; the ten biggest clones take up 0.07% to 0.095%. The sequenced material came from naive CD4+ T cells from blood. These receptors all come from a man between 18 and 29 years old in good health.

The V gene is TRBV2, the J gene TRBJ2-6; the D is unclear. The V end was cut by 7 bases, the J end by 4 bases, with 14 bases between. Germline V gene sequence: CDR1 SNHLY, CDR2 FYNNEI. There are 15 residues in the CDR3. The CDR3 region is CASTLEGYGANVLTF. DNA of the CDR3: TGTGCCAGCACCCTGGAAGGGTACGGGGCCAACGTCCTGACTTTC. Looking up the rest from reference TRBV2 and TRBJ2-6 gives the full variable domain: EPEVTQTPSHQVTQMGQEVILRCVPISNHLYFYWYRQILGQKVEFLVSFYNNEISEKSEIFDDQFSVERPDGSNFTLKIRSTKLEDSAMYFCASTLEGYGANVLTFGAGSRLTVL.

V usage is TRBV9 and J usage is TRBJ1-1; no clear D. Germline V CDR1 and CDR2: SGDLS, YYNGEE. This CDR3 has 14 amino acids. V dropped 4 bases and J dropped 1 base, with 11 bases sitting between them. In nucleotides, the CDR3 is TGTGCCAGCAGCCCCACACCGGGGAACACTGAAGCTTTCTTT. Translated: CASSPTPGNTEAFF.

The chain combines TRBV5-4 with TRBJ2-3; 7 positions match TRBD2. With V trimmed by 2 bases and J by 4 bases, 7 bases remained unmatched. This CDR3 has 15 residues. Germline loops: CDR1 SGHNT, CDR2 YYREEE (reference sequence). CDR3 amino acids: CASSFLAGVPDTQYF. In DNA, the CDR3 is TGTGCCAGCAGCTTCCTCGCGGGAGTACCAGATACGCAGTATTTT.

This clone appeared a single time. The chain recombines TRBV11-3 with TRBJ1-2; no reliable D call. The ends were cut back, 2 bases at V and 2 bases at J, with 12 bases in the middle. The CDR3 has 15 residues. CDR1 is SGHNT and CDR2 is YENEEA in the germline V gene. The CDR3 nucleotides read TGTGCCAGCAGCTTAACCGGGTTGGGGAACTATGGCTACACCTTC. It is translated as CASSLTGLGNYGYTF.

This clone appeared many times. This chain links TRBV5-4 with TRBJ2-1; D may be TRBD2 (5 bases). CDR3 length: 15 amino acids. V lost 1 base and J 6 bases, leaving 14 bases between the germline ends. Per the germline V gene, CDR1 is SGHNT and CDR2 is YYREEE (reference sequence). CDR3 DNA sequence: TGTGCCAGCAGCTTGACGAGGGAGAAGGGCAATGAGCAGTTCTTC. It codes for CASSLTREKGNEQFF. Filled out from reference TRBV5-4 and TRBJ2-1, the complete variable domain reads ETGVTQSPTHLIKTRGQQVTLRCSSQSGHNTVSWYQQALGQGPQFIFQYYREEENGRGNFPPRFSGLQFPNYSSELNVNALELDDSALYLCASSLTREKGNEQFFGPGTRLTVL.

V usage is TRBV30 and J usage is TRBJ1-2, with D hard to call. This CDR3 has 12 residues. Germline V CDR1 and CDR2: GTSNPN, SVGIG (reference sequence). With 4 bases removed from V and 4 bases from J, the gap between germline ends came to 10 bases. The CDR3 loop is CAWILRIYGYTF. For the CDR3, the DNA is TGTGCCTGGATTCTACGGATCTATGGCTACACCTTC.

The V and J genes are TRBV7-2 and TRBJ2-5; TRBD2 matches 12 bases. V shed 0 bases, J shed 9 bases, and the junction held 11 bases outside the gene matches. CDR3 length: 17 amino acids. The V gene's germline CDR1 is SGHTA and CDR2 FQGNSA. CDR3 DNA sequence: TGTGCCAGCAGCTTAGCCAACACTAGCGGGAGGCGAGGGTCCCAGTACTTC. This codes for CASSLANTSGRRGSQYF.

In its sample, this clone was seen a few times. V gene TRBV6-1 combines with J gene TRBJ2-2; 7 nucleotides match TRBD1. The V segment lost 2 bases and the J segment 3 bases; nucleotides outside the gene matches: 6. The CDR3 totals 16 residues. Germline CDR1 is MNHNS and CDR2 is SASEGT. The CDR3 DNA sequence: TGTGCCAGCAGTGAATTACAGGGGCCGGACACCGGGGAGCTGTTTTTT. Amino acid sequence: CASSELQGPDTGELFF.